These 23 T cell receptor beta chains came from one sample sequenced in a study of T cells after yellow fever vaccination. TCRdb fed the 5' RACE reads into MiXCR, producing one record per CDR3 protein. The sample shows about 320,000 distinct CDR3 sequences, under 15% of them seen only once. Here the sequenced sample was CD4+ T cells sorted from PBMCs, taken 15 days after the yellow fever booster vaccination. The origin of the receptors is a young man who received the YFV17D yellow fever vaccine.

The V call is TRBV27, the J call TRBJ2-3; 10 positions match TRBD2. CDR1 and CDR2 (germline): MNHEY, SMNVEV (reference sequence). V was clipped by 5 bases and J by 0 bases; unmatched bases: 14. The CDR3 has 19 amino acids. CDR3 sequence: CASSPIGGLAGASTDTQYF. Here the CDR3 DNA reads TGTGCCAGCAGTCCCATTGGTGGGCTAGCGGGGGCGAGCACAGATACGCAGTATTTT.

This clonotype was found many times. The rearrangement links TRBV9 to TRBJ2-3; D unresolved. There are 15 residues in the CDR3. Germline V gives CDR1 SGDLS, CDR2 YYNGEE. V lost 1 base, J lost 0 bases, and 9 bases lay in between. The CDR3 DNA reads TGTGCCAGCAGCGTAACAGCGCCCAGCACAGATACGCAGTATTTT. This encodes CASSVTAPSTDTQYF.

This chain connects TRBV20-1 to TRBJ2-2; no definite D call. V lost 3 bases to trimming and J lost 0 bases, with 8 bases between them. Germline V gene data show CDR1 as DFQATT and CDR2 as SNEGSKA (reference sequence). CDR3 length: 14 amino acids. The DNA for the CDR3 is TGCAGTGCTAGTCAGATTTCGAACACCGGGGAGCTGTTTTTT. Translation gives CSASQISNTGELFF.

The chain uses TRBV10-3 and TRBJ2-7; 8 bases are shared with TRBD1. The germline V gene encodes CDR1 ENHRY and CDR2 SYGVKD. Trimming cost V 7 bases and J 6 bases; bases outside gene matches: 8. The CDR3 totals 13 residues. The CDR3 sequence: CAINPGQGGEQYF. In DNA, the CDR3 is TGTGCCATCAACCCCGGACAGGGCGGCGAGCAGTACTTC.

The rearrangement joins TRBV6-5 to TRBJ2-1, with 8 nucleotides matching TRBD2. Germline V gene sequence: CDR1 MNHEY, CDR2 SVGAGI. The CDR3 runs to 13 residues. Losses at the gene ends were 7 bases for V and 8 bases for J; bases not matched to a gene: 7. Written as DNA, the CDR3 is TGTGCCAGCAAATTCTTCGGGGGGGATGAGCAGTTCTTC. It codes for CASKFFGGDEQFF.

Only a few counts were recorded for this clonotype. The CDR3 bases are TGCGCCAGCAGCCCTCCAACTAGCGGGGGGGCGGATGAGCAGTTCTTC. Translation: CASSPPTSGGADEQFF. The rearrangement uses TRBV5-1 and TRBJ2-1, with 13 nucleotides matching TRBD2. In germline, CDR1 is SGHRS, CDR2 YFSETQ. The V gene end was trimmed by 4 bases and the J gene end by 8 bases; junction bases not matched to a gene: 9. CDR3 length equals 16 residues.

This clonotype was counted ten times or more. V gene TRBV5-1 combines with J gene TRBJ2-2; 7 positions match TRBD2. V shed 5 bases and J 5 bases; nucleotides not matched to a gene: 6. Germline CDR1 SGHRS, CDR2 YFSETQ. The CDR3 spans 14 residues. This chain's CDR3 is CASRGRGDTGELFF. DNA for the CDR3: TGCGCCAGCAGAGGGAGGGGCGATACCGGGGAGCTGTTTTTT.

The chain combines TRBV7-2 with TRBJ2-2, with a possible D match to TRBD2 (5 bases). V lost 2 bases and J lost 4, with 11 bases in between. The germline V gene has CDR1 SGHTA and CDR2 FQGNSA. The CDR3 spans 15 residues. The CDR3 sequence is CASSLQRLRTGELFF. As DNA, the CDR3 is TGTGCCAGCAGCTTACAGCGGCTTCGCACCGGGGAGCTGTTTTTT.

This chain uses TRBV28 with TRBJ2-3; no clear D. V gave up 2 bases and J gave up 8 bases, with 8 bases separating them. CDR3 size: 12 residues. Germline-derived CDR1 and CDR2 are MDHEN and SYDVKM. This CDR3 is CASSLRSATQYF. The CDR3 DNA follows: TGTGCCAGCAGTTTAAGAAGTGCTACGCAGTATTTT.

This clonotype has a count of ten or more. This chain uses TRBV7-7 with TRBJ2-1; no reliable D call. V lost 5 bases to trimming and J lost 0 bases, with 5 bases between them. From germline, CDR1 is SSHAT and CDR2 FNYEAQ (reference sequence). The CDR3 is 13 amino acids. In nucleotides, the CDR3 is TGTGCCAGCAGCCAGGACTCCTACAATGAGCAGTTCTTC. Amino acids: CASSQDSYNEQFF.

The J gene is TRBJ1-5, the V gene TRBV18, with 7 bases aligning to TRBD1. This CDR3 has 15 amino acids. V shed 4 bases, J shed 0 bases, and the junction held 3 bases outside the gene matches. Germline V gene sequence: CDR1 KGHSH, CDR2 LQKENI. CDR3 loop: CASSRQGDSNQPQHF. The CDR3 DNA is TGTGCCAGCTCACGGCAGGGGGATAGCAATCAGCCCCAGCATTTT.

This chain joins TRBV12-3 or TRBV12-4 and TRBJ2-3, with 7 bases aligning to TRBD1. V shed 6 bases and J 5 bases; nucleotides not matched to a gene: 8. The CDR3 is 14 amino acids. The CDR3 nucleotides are TGTGCCAGCAGCCGAGACAGGGCTGGAGATACGCAGTATTTT. This encodes CASSRDRAGDTQYF.

In this sample, this clonotype turned up a few times. The chain carries TRBV6-5 and TRBJ2-4; D is tentatively TRBD1 or TRBD2 (5 bases each). The CDR3 runs 13 residues. Germline assignment: CDR1 MNHEY and CDR2 SVGAGI. Trimming removed 6 bases at V and 8 bases at J, with 14 bases between. The CDR3: CASRRGRWDIQYF. The CDR3 DNA is TGTGCCAGCAGACGGGGCAGGTGGGACATTCAGTACTTC.

There are many counts of this clonotype. CDR3 nucleotide sequence: TGCAGTGCTAGAGACCTCCGGGGGGCCGATGAGCAGTTCTTC. As protein: CSARDLRGADEQFF. The genes are TRBV20-1 and TRBJ2-1; D perhaps matches TRBD2 (7 bases). The CDR3 length is 14 residues. The V gene's germline CDR1 is DFQATT and CDR2 SNEGSKA (reference sequence). V gave up 0 bases and J gave up 8 bases, with 14 bases separating them.

The chain is built from TRBV6-1 and TRBJ1-5; perhaps TRBD1 as D (5 bases). The V and J ends lost 6 bases and 10 bases respectively, with 10 bases between them. CDR1 MNHNS and CDR2 SASEGT come from the germline V gene. CDR3 length: 11 amino acids. The CDR3 DNA reads TGTGCCAGCAGGAGGGACCTACCCCAGCATTTT. Amino acid sequence: CASRRDLPQHF.

The table lists this clonotype with a few counts. The chain uses TRBV5-1 and TRBJ1-1; D is undetermined. Trimming removed 3 bases from V and 7 bases from J, with 13 bases in between. This CDR3 comprises 13 residues. CDR1 is SGHRS and CDR2 is YFSETQ in the germline V gene. CDR3 amino acids: CASSSRPPGEAFF. The CDR3 coding sequence is TGCGCCAGCAGCTCCCGGCCGCCCGGTGAAGCTTTCTTT.

This sequence joins TRBV30 and TRBJ2-7; D call uncertain. The germline V and J ends were trimmed by 0 bases and 3 bases, with 9 bases remaining between them. The length of the CDR3 is 13 residues. The germline V gene encodes CDR1 GTSNPN and CDR2 SVGIG (reference sequence). The CDR3: CAWSVQFGYEQYF. The CDR3 DNA reads TGTGCCTGGAGTGTACAGTTTGGCTACGAGCAGTACTTC.

This clonotype showed up many times. This chain links TRBV12-3 or TRBV12-4 with TRBJ2-1, with a possible D match to TRBD1 (6 bases). The ends were cut back, 2 bases at V and 7 bases at J, with 9 bases in the middle. This CDR3 is built from 13 residues. The DNA for the CDR3 is TGTGCCAGCAGTTTATCAAGGGGGAATGAGCAGTTCTTC. Translating gives CASSLSRGNEQFF.

The chain couples TRBV24-1 to TRBJ2-6; TRBD1 matches at 7 bases. V trimming: 3 bases; J trimming: 2 bases; junction bases outside the gene matches: 6. In germline, CDR1 is KGHDR, CDR2 SFDVKD. CDR3 length: 17 amino acids. The CDR3 protein is CATSDRGRGTGANVLTF. The CDR3 DNA reads as TGTGCCACCAGTGATCGGGGCAGGGGGACTGGGGCCAACGTCCTGACTTTC.

This chain joins TRBV11-2 and TRBJ2-5; 12 bases fit TRBD2. Germline values: CDR1 SGHAT, CDR2 FQNNGV. This CDR3 comprises 16 residues. The J segment lost 5 bases and the V segment lost 0 bases, leaving 4 bases of the junction unmatched. The CDR3: CASSLDLAGGLETQYF. In nucleotides, the CDR3 is TGTGCCAGCAGCTTAGATCTAGCGGGGGGGCTTGAGACCCAGTACTTC. The variable domain in full, completed from reference TRBV11-2 and TRBJ2-5, reads EAGVAQSPRYKIIEKRQSVAFWCNPISGHATLYWYQQILGQGPKLLIQFQNNGVVDDSQLPKDRFSAERLKGVDSTLKIQPAKLEDSAVYLCASSLDLAGGLETQYFGPGTRLLVL.

This clonotype was detected a few times. The CDR3 region is CASSLAPEGAGQPQHF. DNA for the CDR3: TGTGCCAGCAGTTTAGCGCCGGAGGGGGCTGGGCAGCCCCAGCATTTT. V and J are TRBV12-3 or TRBV12-4 and TRBJ1-5; 7 bases line up with TRBD1. This CDR3 is 16 amino acids long. J was trimmed by 7 bases and V by 0 bases; bases with no gene match: 9.

This chain links TRBV29-1 with TRBJ1-2, with D perhaps matching TRBD1 (5 bases). The CDR3 covers 14 residues. Germline-derived CDR1 and CDR2 are SQVTM and ANQGSEA. Trimming removed 4 bases at V and 5 bases at J, with 17 bases between. CDR3 sequence (DNA): TGCAGCGTTGTTCAGGACACCGGGGGGTATGGCTACACCTTC. It yields the protein CSVVQDTGGYGYTF. The whole variable domain, filled in from reference TRBV29-1 and TRBJ1-2, reads SAVISQKPSRDICQRGTSLTIQCQVDSQVTMMFWYRQQPGQSLTLIATANQGSEATYESGFVIDKFPISRPNLTFSTLTVSNMSPEDSSIYLCSVVQDTGGYGYTFGSGTRLTVV.

This clonotype has only a few counts. The V call is TRBV6-2 or TRBV6-3, the J call TRBJ2-2, with 8 bases identical to TRBD1. This CDR3 region has 12 residues. J gave up 6 bases and V 6 bases, and 0 bases lay outside the gene matches. Germline CDR1 reads MNHEY; CDR2 reads SVGEGT. CDR3 protein: CASRDRAGELFF. CDR3 DNA: TGTGCCAGCAGGGACAGGGCCGGGGAGCTGTTTTTT.